This TCR beta chain derives from a study of OX40 agonist ivuxolimab in advanced cancers. As for the study in general: Among those treated, three patients had partial responses, one with hepatocellular carcinoma and two with cutaneous melanoma. Overall study results and limits: The study did not work out the antigen specificity of the expanded peripheral T cells.

Clones were read by immunoSEQ multiplex PCR, and TCRdb kept only the in-frame ones, dropping some. The profile covers about 76,000 clones, with approximately 85% appearing a single time and roughly 5.5% taken by the ten largest. As regards this clone: Its antigen is still unknown.

The clonotype was recovered from an adult with an advanced solid tumor such as melanoma, head and neck, liver or kidney cancer. The material was CD4+ or CD8+ T cells sorted from blood, obtained in a trial of the OX40 agonist ivuxolimab.

This CDR3 is CAIRRLVANEQFF. CDR3 DNA: TGTGCCATCCGGAGACTAGTCGCCAATGAGCAGTTCTTC. The rearrangement uses TRBV10-3 and TRBJ2-1, with D tentatively TRBD2 (6 bases). This CDR3 has 13 amino acids. Trimming stripped 8 bases from V and 6 bases from J, with 14 bases between. Germline CDR1 ENHRY, CDR2 SYGVKD.